Reported below is one T cell receptor beta chain. Its antigen remains unknown. The entry originates in a study of OX40 agonist ivuxolimab in advanced cancers. Looking at the study overall: Therapy given before enrollment (anti-PD-1, anti-PD-L1 or anti-CTLA-4) was allowed, and 40% to 45% had some.

Points from the study as a whole: Undetermined was the antigen specificity of the expanded peripheral T cells. Dose levels from 0.1 to 3.0 mg/kg saw CD4+ and CD8+ blood T cells expand clonally by week 6.

Germline lookup yields CDR1 GTSNPN and CDR2 SVGIG (reference sequence). V lost 3 bases and J lost 4; bases outside the gene matches: 4. CDR3 length equals 15 residues. This table comes from immunoSEQ multiplex PCR, and its TCRdb copy is limited to in-frame clones, with some not included. The sample comprises around 90,000 clones, 91% of which are singletons, and 2.3% rests with the top ten. Sampled blood was obtained at baseline, cycle 4 day 1, and cycle 7 day 1. Sequencing was performed on CD4+ or CD8+ T cells sorted from blood, taken in a trial of the OX40 agonist ivuxolimab. The sequence was collected from an adult with an advanced solid tumor such as melanoma, head and neck, liver or kidney cancer. The V gene is TRBV30, the J gene TRBJ2-2; 11 nucleotides align to TRBD1. The CDR3, as DNA: TGTGCCTGGAGGGGGGACAGGGGGAGCACCGGGGAGCTGTTTTTT. Translated, it gives CAWRGDRGSTGELFF.